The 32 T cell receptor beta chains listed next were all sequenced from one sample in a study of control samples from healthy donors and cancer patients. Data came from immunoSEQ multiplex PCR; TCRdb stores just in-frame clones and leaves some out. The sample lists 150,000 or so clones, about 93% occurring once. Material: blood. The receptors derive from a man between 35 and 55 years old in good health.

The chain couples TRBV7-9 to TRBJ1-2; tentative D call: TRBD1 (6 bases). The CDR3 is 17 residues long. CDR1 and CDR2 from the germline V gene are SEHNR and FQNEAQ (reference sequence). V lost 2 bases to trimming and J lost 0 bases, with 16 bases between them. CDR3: CASSLWGHLVSNYGYTF. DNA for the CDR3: TGTGCCAGCAGCTTATGGGGACACCTTGTCTCTAACTATGGCTACACCTTC.

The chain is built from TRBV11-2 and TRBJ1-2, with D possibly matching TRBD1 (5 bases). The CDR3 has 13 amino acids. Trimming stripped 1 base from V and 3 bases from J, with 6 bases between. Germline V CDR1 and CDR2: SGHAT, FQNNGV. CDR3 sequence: CASSLGGDYGYTF. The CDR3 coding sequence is TGTGCCAGCAGCTTAGGGGGGGACTATGGCTACACCTTC.

CDR3 residues: CASSSLPTATNEKLFF. The CDR3 DNA sequence: TGTGCCAGCAGTTCCTTACCCACAGCAACTAATGAAAAACTGTTTTTT. The chain links TRBV6-5 to TRBJ1-4; D unresolved. V was cut by 4 bases and J by 0 bases, with 12 bases left in between. Germline V gene sequence: CDR1 MNHEY, CDR2 SVGAGI. The CDR3 has 16 residues.

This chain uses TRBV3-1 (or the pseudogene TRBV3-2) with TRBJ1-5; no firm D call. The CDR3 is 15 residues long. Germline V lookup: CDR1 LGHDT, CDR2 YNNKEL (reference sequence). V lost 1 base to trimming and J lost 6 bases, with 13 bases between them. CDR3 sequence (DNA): TGTGCCAGCAGCCAAGTCCCCGCCGCAGGTCAGCCCCAGCATTTT. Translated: CASSQVPAAGQPQHF.

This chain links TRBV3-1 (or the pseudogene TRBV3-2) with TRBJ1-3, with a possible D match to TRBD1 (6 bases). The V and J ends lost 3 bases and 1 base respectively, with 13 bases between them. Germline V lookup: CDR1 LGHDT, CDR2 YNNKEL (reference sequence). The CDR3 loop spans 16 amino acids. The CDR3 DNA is TGTGCCAGCAGCCATGGCGTAACAGGGTCTGGAAACACCATATATTTT. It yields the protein CASSHGVTGSGNTIYF.

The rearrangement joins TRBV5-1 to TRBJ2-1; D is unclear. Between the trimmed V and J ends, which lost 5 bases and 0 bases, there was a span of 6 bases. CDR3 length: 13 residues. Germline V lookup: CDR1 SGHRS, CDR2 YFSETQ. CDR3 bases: TGCGCCAGCAGTAAGAGCTCCTACAATGAGCAGTTCTTC. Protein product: CASSKSSYNEQFF.

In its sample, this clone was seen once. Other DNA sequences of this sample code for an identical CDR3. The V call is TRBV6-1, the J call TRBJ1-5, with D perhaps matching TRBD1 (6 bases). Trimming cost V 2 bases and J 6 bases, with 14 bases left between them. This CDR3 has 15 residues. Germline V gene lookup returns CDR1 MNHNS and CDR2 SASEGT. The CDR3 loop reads CASSEFVGAGQPQHF. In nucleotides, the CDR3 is TGTGCCAGCAGTGAATTTGTGGGGGCGGGTCAGCCCCAGCATTTT.

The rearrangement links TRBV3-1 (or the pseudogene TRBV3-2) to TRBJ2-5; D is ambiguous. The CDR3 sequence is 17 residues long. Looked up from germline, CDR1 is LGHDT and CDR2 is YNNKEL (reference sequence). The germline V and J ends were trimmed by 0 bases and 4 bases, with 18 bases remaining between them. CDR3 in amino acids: CASSQERWPEHRETQYF. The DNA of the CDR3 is TGTGCCAGCAGCCAAGAACGTTGGCCAGAGCATCGAGAGACCCAGTACTTC.

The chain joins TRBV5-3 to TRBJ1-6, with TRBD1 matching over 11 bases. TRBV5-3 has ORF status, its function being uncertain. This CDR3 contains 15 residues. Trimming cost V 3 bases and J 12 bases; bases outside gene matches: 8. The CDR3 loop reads CARSYHGTGGGPLHF. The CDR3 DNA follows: TGTGCCAGAAGCTACCACGGGACAGGGGGTGGACCCCTCCACTTT.

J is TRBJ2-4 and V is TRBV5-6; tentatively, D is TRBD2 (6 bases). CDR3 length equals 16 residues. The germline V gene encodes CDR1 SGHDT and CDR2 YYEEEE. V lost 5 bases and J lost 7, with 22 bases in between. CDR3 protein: CASRALGGYRGNIQYF. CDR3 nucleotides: TGTGCCAGCAGGGCCCTCGGGGGTTACCGGGGCAACATTCAGTACTTC.

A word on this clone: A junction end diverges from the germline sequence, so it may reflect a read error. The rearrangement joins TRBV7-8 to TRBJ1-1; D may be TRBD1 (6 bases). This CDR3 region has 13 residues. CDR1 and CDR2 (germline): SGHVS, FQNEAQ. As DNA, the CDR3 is TGTGCCAGCAGTTTAGGGGGGGCATCTGAAGCTTTCTTT. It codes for CASSLGGASEAFF.

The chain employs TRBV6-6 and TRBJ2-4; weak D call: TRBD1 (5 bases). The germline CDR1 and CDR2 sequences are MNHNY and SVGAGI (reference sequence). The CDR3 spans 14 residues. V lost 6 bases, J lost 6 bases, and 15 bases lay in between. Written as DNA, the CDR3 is TGTGCCAGCAGCAACCCAGGGTCGGGAAACATTCAGTACTTC. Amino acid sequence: CASSNPGSGNIQYF.

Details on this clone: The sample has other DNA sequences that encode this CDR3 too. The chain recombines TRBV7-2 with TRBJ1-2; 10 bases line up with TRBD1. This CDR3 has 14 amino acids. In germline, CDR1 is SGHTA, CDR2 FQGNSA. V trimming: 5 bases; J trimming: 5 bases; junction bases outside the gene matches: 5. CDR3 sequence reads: CASSPDRGPYGYTF. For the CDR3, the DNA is TGTGCCAGCAGCCCTGACAGGGGGCCTTATGGCTACACCTTC.

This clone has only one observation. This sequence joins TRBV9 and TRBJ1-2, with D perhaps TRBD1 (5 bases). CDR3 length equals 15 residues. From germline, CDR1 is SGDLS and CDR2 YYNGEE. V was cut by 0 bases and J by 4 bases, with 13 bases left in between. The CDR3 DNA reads TGTGCCAGCAGCGTAGATGCGGGACGCCTCTATGGCTACACCTTC. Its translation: CASSVDAGRLYGYTF.

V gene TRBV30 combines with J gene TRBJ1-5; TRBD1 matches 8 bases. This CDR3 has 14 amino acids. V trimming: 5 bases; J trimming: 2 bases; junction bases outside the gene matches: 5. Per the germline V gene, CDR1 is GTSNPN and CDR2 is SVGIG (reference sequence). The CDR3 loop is CAWSTGGGNQPQHF. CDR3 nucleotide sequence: TGTGCCTGGTCAACAGGGGGTGGCAATCAGCCCCAGCATTTT.

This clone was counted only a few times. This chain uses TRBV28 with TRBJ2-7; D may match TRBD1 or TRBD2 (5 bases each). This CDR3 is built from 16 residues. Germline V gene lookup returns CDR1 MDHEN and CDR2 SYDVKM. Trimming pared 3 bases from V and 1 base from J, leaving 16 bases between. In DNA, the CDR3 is TGTGCCAGCAGTTTTTGGGGACGAAACCGTTCCTACGAGCAGTACTTC. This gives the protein CASSFWGRNRSYEQYF.

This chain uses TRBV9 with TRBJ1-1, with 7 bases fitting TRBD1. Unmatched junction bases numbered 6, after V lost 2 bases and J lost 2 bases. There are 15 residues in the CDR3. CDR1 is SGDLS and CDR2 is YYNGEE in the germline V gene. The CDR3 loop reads CASSVAGTDNTEAFF. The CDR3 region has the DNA TGTGCCAGCAGCGTCGCCGGGACAGATAACACTGAAGCTTTCTTT.

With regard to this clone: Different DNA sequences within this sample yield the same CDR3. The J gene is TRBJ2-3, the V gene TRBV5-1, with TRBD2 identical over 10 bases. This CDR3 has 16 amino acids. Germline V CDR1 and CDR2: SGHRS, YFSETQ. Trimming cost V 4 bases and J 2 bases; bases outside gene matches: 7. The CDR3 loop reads CASSHSSGGITDTQYF. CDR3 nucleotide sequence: TGCGCCAGCAGCCATTCTAGCGGGGGTATCACAGATACGCAGTATTTT. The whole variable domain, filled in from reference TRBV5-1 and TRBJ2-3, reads KAGVTQTPRYLIKTRGQQVTLSCSPISGHRSVSWYQQTPGQGLQFLFEYFSETQRNKGNFPGRFSGRQFSNSRSEMNVSTLELGDSALYLCASSHSSGGITDTQYFGPGTRLTVL.

The CDR3 DNA reads as TGTGCCAGCAGCCCTCTGGGACTAGCGGGGGGGCGAGCAGATACGCAGTATTTT. Translation gives CASSPLGLAGGRADTQYF. This chain connects TRBV7-9 to TRBJ2-3, with 16 nucleotides matching TRBD2. The CDR3 sequence is 18 residues long. With 5 bases clipped from V and 4 bases from J, the junction kept 9 bases outside the gene matches. Germline loops: CDR1 SEHNR, CDR2 FQNEAQ (reference sequence).

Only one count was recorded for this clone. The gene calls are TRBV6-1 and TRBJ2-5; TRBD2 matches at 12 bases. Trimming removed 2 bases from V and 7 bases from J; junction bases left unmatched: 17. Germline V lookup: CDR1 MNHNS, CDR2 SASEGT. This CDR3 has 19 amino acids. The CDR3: CASSESGASGGAGVGTQYF. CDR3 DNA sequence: TGTGCCAGCAGTGAATCCGGCGCTAGCGGGGGGGCCGGGGTAGGGACCCAGTACTTC.

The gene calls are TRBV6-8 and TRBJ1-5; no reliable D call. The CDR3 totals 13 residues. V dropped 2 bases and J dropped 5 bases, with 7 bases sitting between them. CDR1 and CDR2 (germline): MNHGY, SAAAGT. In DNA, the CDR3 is TGTGCCAGCAGTTACGGAAACCATCAGCCCCAGCATTTT. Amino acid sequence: CASSYGNHQPQHF.

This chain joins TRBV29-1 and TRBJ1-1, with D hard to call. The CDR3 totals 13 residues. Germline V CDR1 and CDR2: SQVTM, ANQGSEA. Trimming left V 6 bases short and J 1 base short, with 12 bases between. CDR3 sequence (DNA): TGCAGCGTGGTCACGGTGGGGAACACTGAAGCTTTCTTT. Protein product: CSVVTVGNTEAFF.

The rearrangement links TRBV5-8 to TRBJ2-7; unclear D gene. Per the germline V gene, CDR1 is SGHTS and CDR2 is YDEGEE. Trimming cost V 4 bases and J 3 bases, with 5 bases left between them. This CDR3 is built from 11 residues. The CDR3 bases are TGTGCCAGCAGCGCGAACTACGAGCAGTACTTC. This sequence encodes CASSANYEQYF.

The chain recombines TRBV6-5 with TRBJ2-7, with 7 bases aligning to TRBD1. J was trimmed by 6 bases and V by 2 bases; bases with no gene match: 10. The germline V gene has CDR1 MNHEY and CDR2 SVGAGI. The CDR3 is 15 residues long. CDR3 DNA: TGTGCCAGCAGTTACAGACAGGGAGAAATAAGCGAGCAGTACTTC. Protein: CASSYRQGEISEQYF.

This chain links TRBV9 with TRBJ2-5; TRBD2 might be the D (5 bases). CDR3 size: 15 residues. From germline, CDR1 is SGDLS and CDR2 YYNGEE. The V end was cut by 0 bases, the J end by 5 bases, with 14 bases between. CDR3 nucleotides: TGTGCCAGCAGCGTAGATCCGGAGGCTTCGGAGACCCAGTACTTC. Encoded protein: CASSVDPEASETQYF.

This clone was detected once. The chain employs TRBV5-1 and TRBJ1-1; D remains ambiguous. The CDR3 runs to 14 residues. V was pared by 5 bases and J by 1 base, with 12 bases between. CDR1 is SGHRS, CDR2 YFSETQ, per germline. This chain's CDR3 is CASSRAGENTEAFF. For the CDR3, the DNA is TGCGCCAGCAGTAGGGCGGGCGAGAACACTGAAGCTTTCTTT.

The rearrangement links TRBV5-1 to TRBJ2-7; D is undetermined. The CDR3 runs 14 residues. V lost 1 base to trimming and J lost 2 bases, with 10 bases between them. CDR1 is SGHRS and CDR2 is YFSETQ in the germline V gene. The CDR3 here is CASSLLSRTYEQYF. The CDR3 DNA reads TGCGCCAGCAGCTTGTTATCCAGAACCTACGAGCAGTACTTC.

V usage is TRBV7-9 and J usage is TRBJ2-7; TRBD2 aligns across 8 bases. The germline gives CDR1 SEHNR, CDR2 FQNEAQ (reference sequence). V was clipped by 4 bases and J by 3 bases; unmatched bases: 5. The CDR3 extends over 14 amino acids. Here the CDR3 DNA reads TGTGCCAGCAGCTCCTCGCTAGCGGGCTACGAGCAGTACTTC. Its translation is CASSSSLAGYEQYF.

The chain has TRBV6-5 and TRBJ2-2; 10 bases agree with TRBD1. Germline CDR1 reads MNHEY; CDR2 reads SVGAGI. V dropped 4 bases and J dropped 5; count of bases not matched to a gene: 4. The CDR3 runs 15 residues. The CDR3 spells CASSFDRGRTGELFF. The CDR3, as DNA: TGTGCCAGCAGTTTCGACAGGGGGCGGACCGGGGAGCTGTTTTTT.

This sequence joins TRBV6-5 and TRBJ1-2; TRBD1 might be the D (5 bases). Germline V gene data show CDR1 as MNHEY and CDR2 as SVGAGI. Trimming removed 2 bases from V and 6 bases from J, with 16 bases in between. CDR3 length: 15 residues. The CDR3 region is CASSYNPGSYNGYTF. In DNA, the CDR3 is TGTGCCAGCAGTTACAATCCAGGGTCCTATAATGGCTACACCTTC.

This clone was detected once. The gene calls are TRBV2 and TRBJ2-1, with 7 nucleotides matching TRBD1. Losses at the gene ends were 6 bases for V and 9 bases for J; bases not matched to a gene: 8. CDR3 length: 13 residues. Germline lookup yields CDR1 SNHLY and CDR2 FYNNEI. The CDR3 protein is CASSRQGVSEQFF. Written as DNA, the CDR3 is TGTGCCAGCAGCAGACAGGGAGTGAGTGAGCAGTTCTTC.

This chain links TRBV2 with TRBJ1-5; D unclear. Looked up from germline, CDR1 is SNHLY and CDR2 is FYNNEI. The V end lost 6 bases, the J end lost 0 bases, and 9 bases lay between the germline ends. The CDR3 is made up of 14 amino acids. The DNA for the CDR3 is TGTGCCAGCAGCTCGGACGGTAGCAATCAGCCCCAGCATTTT. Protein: CASSSDGSNQPQHF.